This is a list of T cell receptor beta chains from one sample in a study of graft-versus-host responses after intestinal transplantation. The antigens of these receptors remain unknown. Measured with immunoSEQ multiplex PCR; TCRdb has only the in-frame clones, and not every one. The sample yields some 130,000 clones, over 80% seen once. The sample was unstimulated CD4+ T cells sorted from spleen or lymph node cells, taken before intestinal transplant. These receptors were collected from a human donor who received an intestinal transplant. Both conserved end residues are part of each CDR3. A D gene is named only where the DNA matches it firmly. Some rows have no size entry. The others give once, few or many, or a class for an expanded clone.

>-|-|TRBV19|TRBJ2-1
TGTGCCAGTAGTTCGTGGAGCTCCTACAATGAGCAGTTCTTC
CASSSWSSYNEQFF
>-|TRBD2|TRBV4-1|TRBJ2-5
TGCGCCAGCAGCCAGCCCGGACTAGCGGACTCACAGGTAGAGACCCAGTACTTC
CASSQPGLADSQVETQYF
>-|-|TRBV28|TRBJ2-1
TGTGCCAGCAGCCTGAGGGTTGAGCAGTTCTTC
CASSLRVEQFF
>-|-|TRBV7-6|TRBJ2-2
TGTGCCAGCAGCTTAGACACCGGGGAGCTGTTTTTT
CASSLDTGELFF
>-|-|TRBV20-1|TRBJ2-1
TGCAGTGCTAGAGTAATTAATGAGCAGTTCTTC
CSARVINEQFF
>-|-|TRBV11-1|TRBJ2-2
TGTGCCAGCAGCAAGCGGCACACCGGGGAGCTGTTTTTT
CASSKRHTGELFF
>-|-|TRBV5-1|TRBJ1-3
TGCGCCAGCAGCCAAGGAAAACAGAGCTCTGGAAACACCATATATTTT
CASSQGKQSSGNTIYF
>-|-|TRBV7-8|TRBJ1-5
TGTGCCAGCAGCTTAAATAGCAATCAGCCCCAGCATTTT
CASSLNSNQPQHF
>once|-|TRBV11-2|TRBJ2-3
TGTGCCAGCAGCTTAGCGGGGGCTACGCAGTATTTT
CASSLAGATQYF
>-|-|TRBV9|TRBJ2-5
TGTGCCAGCAGCGTAGGCGACGAAGAGACCCAGTACTTC
CASSVGDEETQYF
>-|-|TRBV18|TRBJ2-1
TGTGCCAGCTCACCAGCAGGACAGTCCAATGAGCAGTTCTTC
CASSPAGQSNEQFF
>-|TRBD2|TRBV7-2|TRBJ2-7
TGTGCCAGCAGCTTAAACGGGGGGGGGTCCTACGAGCAGTACTTC
CASSLNGGGSYEQYF
>-|-|TRBV5-1|TRBJ2-6
TGCGCCAGCAGCTTGGGGAGCGGCAGATTCTCTGGGGCCAACGTCCTGACTTTC
CASSLGSGRFSGANVLTF
>once|TRBD1|TRBV6-5|TRBJ1-1
TGTGCCAGCAGTCGGACAGGGAGGGGAACTTTCTTT
CASSRTGRGTFF
>once|TRBD1|TRBV11-3|TRBJ1-1
TGTGCCAGCAGCGACAGGGCCAACACTGAAGCTTTCTTT
CASSDRANTEAFF
>-|-|TRBV5-1|TRBJ2-5
TGCGCCAGCAGCTTGGCAGGGGTCTTCCAAGAGACCCAGTACTTC
CASSLAGVFQETQYF
>-|-|TRBV30|TRBJ1-1
TGTGCCTTTTCGGGGGTTAGTGAAGCTTTCTTT
CAFSGVSEAFF
>-|-|TRBV10-3|TRBJ2-7
TGTGCCATCAGTGACCCCGGGCTCTCCTCCTACGAGCAGTACTTC
CAISDPGLSSYEQYF
>-|-|TRBV28|TRBJ1-1
TGTGCCAGCAGATTAAGAGAGAACACTGAAGCTTTCTTT
CASRLRENTEAFF
>-|-|TRBV6-5|TRBJ2-7
TGTGCCAGCAGTTATTCGGACAGAACCTACGAGCAGTACTTC
CASSYSDRTYEQYF
>-|TRBD1|TRBV6-5|TRBJ2-7
TGTGCCAGCAGAGATACAGGGGGCAGTTACGAGCAGTACTTC
CASRDTGGSYEQYF
>-|-|TRBV28|TRBJ1-5
TGTGCCAGCAGTTTACTCCGCCTCGGGAGCACAAATCAGCCCCAGCATTTT
CASSLLRLGSTNQPQHF
>-|TRBD1|TRBV28|TRBJ2-3
TGTGCCAGCAGCAGGACAGGGGCAGATACGCAGTATTTT
CASSRTGADTQYF
>-|-|TRBV7-6|TRBJ1-4
TGTGCCAGCAGCTTAGCGCGGGGCGGTGGTGAAAAACTGTTTTTT
CASSLARGGGEKLFF
>-|-|TRBV6-5|TRBJ2-3
TGTGCCAGCAGTTACAGTCACTTTCCCCGAGATACGCAGTATTTT
CASSYSHFPRDTQYF
>-|TRBD2|TRBV27|TRBJ2-1
TGTGCCAGCAATTTCGCGGCTAGCGGGAGCGATGAGCAGTTCTTC
CASNFAASGSDEQFF
>-|TRBD2|TRBV5-1|TRBJ2-3
TGCGCCAGCAGCTTGGGGACTAGCGGGAGGGCTAGAGATACGCAGTATTTT
CASSLGTSGRARDTQYF
>-|-|TRBV6-5|TRBJ2-7
TGTGCCAGCAGTCGGACGGGACGGCGTTTCGGGGAGCAGTACTTC
CASSRTGRRFGEQYF
>-|-|TRBV5-1|TRBJ2-3
TGCGCCAGCAGCTTGGGATTGGCCGGGGGCGATACGCAGTATTTT
CASSLGLAGGDTQYF